Listed here is a single T cell receptor (beta chain). This sample was taken from a study of PD-1 blockade in mismatch repair-deficient tumors. Trimming cost V 2 bases and J 17 bases, with 15 bases left between them. The CDR3 sequence is 12 residues long. Germline loops: CDR1 MDHEN, CDR2 SYDVKM. Assay: immunoSEQ multiplex PCR; the TCRdb copy retains only in-frame clones and omits some. The data contain around 30,000 clones, approximately 80% of them singletons. Source: PBMCs, taken 6 to 7 weeks after starting pembrolizumab. This clonotype was obtained from an adult with mismatch repair-deficient cancer. The rearrangement links TRBV28 to TRBJ1-4, with D possibly being TRBD1 (5 bases). CDR3: CASSLPPAGIFF. CDR3 DNA: TGTGCCAGCAGTTTACCCCCTGCAGGGATCTTTTTT.